This TCR beta chain was observed in a study of OX40 agonist ivuxolimab in advanced cancers. The study's findings and limits: Some of the nonresponding patients also showed low levels of normalized T-cell clonal expansion.

Data came from immunoSEQ multiplex PCR; TCRdb stores just in-frame clones and leaves some out. Here the sample spans 35,000 to 40,000 clones, 87% being singletons. The CDR3 is 16 amino acids. V shed 1 base, J shed 5 bases, and the junction held 6 bases outside the gene matches. Germline lookup yields CDR1 LGHNT and CDR2 FRNRAP. A note on this clone: The antigen remains undetermined.

Specimen: CD4+ or CD8+ T cells sorted from blood, collected in a trial of the OX40 agonist ivuxolimab. This receptor was obtained from an adult with an advanced solid tumor such as melanoma, head and neck, liver or kidney cancer. This rearrangement joins TRBV12-5 to TRBJ2-1, with 9 positions matching TRBD2. CDR3 loop: CASGLGLGGRDNEQFF. As DNA, the CDR3 is TGTGCTAGTGGTTTGGGTTTGGGCGGGAGGGACAATGAGCAGTTCTTC.